One and the same sample provided the 22 T cell receptor beta chains below, sequenced in a study of response to subunit inactivated influenza vaccine. TCRdb analysed the RT-PCR reads with MiXCR anew, one entry per CDR3 protein. The sample shows roughly 780,000 distinct CDR3 sequences, roughly 18% of them seen only once. Sample: PBMCs from blood, taken approximately 5 days after vaccination. Source of these receptors: a man in his fifties or sixties who received an inactivated influenza vaccine.

The chain couples TRBV4-2 to TRBJ2-1; no clear D. V was cut by 4 bases and J by 2 bases, with 15 bases left in between. Germline V gene lookup returns CDR1 LGHNA and CDR2 YNFKEQ. The length of the CDR3 is 16 residues. CDR3 nucleotides: TGTGCCAGCAGCCCTACGGGCGGAGCACCCTACAATGAGCAGTTCTTC. The encoded protein is CASSPTGGAPYNEQFF.

The chain is built from TRBV7-8 and TRBJ2-1, with 9 bases identical to TRBD2. The J segment lost 4 bases and the V segment lost 1 base, leaving 11 bases of the junction unmatched. Germline CDR1 is SGHVS and CDR2 is FQNEAQ. This CDR3 has 18 amino acids. The CDR3 DNA is TGTGCCAGCAGCTTAGGGTCAAGACTAGCGGACCGATACAATGAGCAGTTCTTC. This encodes CASSLGSRLADRYNEQFF.

This chain links TRBV20-1 with TRBJ1-5; 7 nucleotides align to TRBD1. From germline, CDR1 is DFQATT and CDR2 SNEGSKA (reference sequence). The V gene end was trimmed by 4 bases and the J gene end by 13 bases; junction bases not matched to a gene: 10. The CDR3 is 12 amino acids. CDR3 amino acids: CSATSGGRSQHF. DNA for the CDR3: TGCAGTGCTACTTCAGGGGGAAGGTCTCAGCATTTT.

A note on this clonotype: Just one base apart from a much larger clone, this may be a read error. This sequence joins TRBV24-1 and TRBJ2-1; D is undetermined. Germline V CDR1 and CDR2: KGHDR, SFDVKD. The CDR3 is 15 residues long. The CDR3 reads CTTSDVYATYNEQFF. CDR3 nucleotide sequence: TGTACCACCAGTGATGTTTACGCTACCTACAATGAGCAGTTCTTC.

This clonotype was seen many times. The chain joins TRBV12-3 or TRBV12-4 to TRBJ2-1; D ambiguous. Deletions cut 1 base from V and 6 bases from J, with 7 bases between. The CDR3 runs to 13 residues. Here the CDR3 DNA reads TGTGCCAGCAGTTTAGACCACGGCAATGAGCAGTTCTTC. This gives the protein CASSLDHGNEQFF.

The sample holds a few counts of this clonotype. The chain links TRBV6-1 to TRBJ1-1; D unclear. Trimming pared 6 bases from V and 7 bases from J, leaving 15 bases between. Germline V CDR1 and CDR2: MNHNS, SASEGT. The CDR3 has 13 amino acids. The CDR3 loop is CASSLQWRREAFF. CDR3 nucleotide sequence: TGTGCCAGCAGCCTACAGTGGCGTCGTGAAGCTTTCTTT.

The chain uses TRBV5-1 and TRBJ2-7; 11 nucleotides agree with TRBD2. Germline loops: CDR1 SGHRS, CDR2 YFSETQ. The CDR3 is made up of 15 amino acids. After removal of 2 bases from V and 2 bases from J, the junction contained 3 bases not matched to a gene. The CDR3 loop is CASSFTSGGPYEQYF. Here the CDR3 DNA reads TGCGCCAGCAGCTTTACTAGCGGGGGCCCCTACGAGCAGTACTTC.

The table lists this clonotype with a few counts. The V and J genes are TRBV24-1 and TRBJ2-5; D ambiguous. Germline CDR1 reads KGHDR; CDR2 reads SFDVKD. Trimming left V 0 bases short and J 5 bases short, with 6 bases between. The CDR3 spans 13 residues. The CDR3 nucleotides are TGTGCCACCAGTGATTTGAGTTCGGAGACCCAGTACTTC. Protein: CATSDLSSETQYF.

This clonotype has a handful of counts. The chain couples TRBV5-1 to TRBJ2-1; D gene uncertain. Trimming stripped 0 bases from V and 0 bases from J, with 7 bases between. The CDR3 sequence is 15 residues long. The germline V gene encodes CDR1 SGHRS and CDR2 YFSETQ. The CDR3 nucleotides are TGCGCCAGCAGCTTGGCCCAGCGCTCCTACAATGAGCAGTTCTTC. Translated: CASSLAQRSYNEQFF.

This clonotype occurred a few times. The rearrangement links TRBV3-1 to TRBJ1-1; D gene ambiguous. The CDR3 contains 14 residues. The germline CDR1 and CDR2 sequences are LGHDT and YNNKEL (reference sequence). The ends were cut back, 7 bases at V and 0 bases at J, with 12 bases in the middle. CDR3 bases: TGTGCCAGCAACAAGGGATCTATGAACACTGAAGCTTTCTTT. It translates to CASNKGSMNTEAFF.

Written as DNA, the CDR3 is TGTGCCAGCAGTTTATTGACTAGCGGCGAGCAGTTCTTC. This codes for CASSLLTSGEQFF. This chain links TRBV12-3 or TRBV12-4 with TRBJ2-1, with TRBD2 matching over 9 bases. J gave up 10 bases and V 2 bases, and 3 bases lay outside the gene matches. This CDR3 contains 13 residues.

The chain combines TRBV20-1 with TRBJ1-6; D gene uncertain. Per the germline V gene, CDR1 is DFQATT and CDR2 is SNEGSKA (reference sequence). V lost 1 base and J lost 7, with 11 bases in between. This CDR3 spans 14 amino acids. The CDR3 reads CSARVGVLNSPLHF. The DNA for the CDR3 is TGCAGTGCTAGAGTCGGGGTGTTGAATTCACCCCTCCACTTT.

There are a few counts of this clonotype. The chain uses TRBV12-3 or TRBV12-4 and TRBJ2-5; D is uncertain. The CDR3 loop spans 13 amino acids. The ends were cut back, 6 bases at V and 2 bases at J, with 10 bases in the middle. The CDR3 loop reads CASRGWEQETQYF. In DNA, the CDR3 is TGTGCCAGCAGGGGGTGGGAACAAGAGACCCAGTACTTC.

The rearrangement uses TRBV20-1 and TRBJ2-7; D gene unclear. The CDR3 spans 12 residues. Trimming pared 3 bases from V and 2 bases from J, leaving 8 bases between. Per the germline V gene, CDR1 is DFQATT and CDR2 is SNEGSKA (reference sequence). CDR3: CSASAGTYEQYF. The CDR3 nucleotides are TGCAGTGCTAGTGCTGGAACCTACGAGCAGTACTTC.

This clonotype was found a few times. This chain links TRBV5-1 with TRBJ1-6, with D unresolved. Between the trimmed V and J ends, which lost 0 bases and 6 bases, there was a span of 13 bases. This CDR3 comprises 16 residues. Germline V lookup: CDR1 SGHRS, CDR2 YFSETQ. The CDR3 region has the DNA TGCGCCAGCAGCTTGGGTCCTCTGGGTCCTAATTCACCCCTCCACTTT. Its protein product is CASSLGPLGPNSPLHF.

The CDR3 DNA sequence: TGTGCCAGCTCCGTGACTAGCGGGAGTAATGAGCAGTTCTTC. This codes for CASSVTSGSNEQFF. J is TRBJ2-1 and V is TRBV11-2; 12 bases match TRBD2. CDR1 is SGHAT and CDR2 is FQNNGV in the germline V gene. After removal of 8 bases from V and 7 bases from J, the junction contained 6 bases not matched to a gene. This CDR3 comprises 14 residues.

The rearrangement uses TRBV29-1 and TRBJ2-7; 7 bases are shared with TRBD1. The germline V gene has CDR1 SQVTM and CDR2 ANQGSEA. The V segment lost 5 bases and the J segment 5 bases; nucleotides outside the gene matches: 9. The CDR3 totals 13 residues. CDR3 protein: CSVLYRGPDEQYF. The CDR3 DNA reads as TGCAGCGTTCTCTACAGGGGCCCAGACGAGCAGTACTTC.

This clonotype came up a few times. The chain has TRBV9 and TRBJ2-3; 8 nucleotides agree with TRBD2. J was trimmed by 7 bases and V by 3 bases; bases with no gene match: 7. The CDR3 runs 14 residues. Germline CDR1 is SGDLS and CDR2 is YYNGEE. The CDR3 nucleotides read TGTGCCAGCAGCGCCTGGGCTAGCGGGCATACGCAGTATTTT. Its protein is CASSAWASGHTQYF.

The V call is TRBV10-3, the J call TRBJ2-5; unclear D gene. CDR3 size: 13 residues. Germline CDR1 and CDR2: ENHRY and SYGVKD. V shed 1 base and J shed 2 bases, with 5 bases lying between them. The CDR3 reads CAISEWQQETQYF. CDR3 nucleotide sequence: TGTGCCATCAGTGAGTGGCAGCAAGAGACCCAGTACTTC.

The chain is built from TRBV20-1 and TRBJ2-5; D may be TRBD2 (5 bases). The length of the CDR3 is 14 residues. The V end lost 5 bases, the J end lost 4 bases, and 17 bases lay between the germline ends. Germline V gives CDR1 DFQATT, CDR2 SNEGSKA (reference sequence). CDR3 DNA sequence: TGCAGTGCTGCGCCGGGCCCTAGCCCAGAGACCCAGTACTTC. Protein sequence: CSAAPGPSPETQYF.

This clonotype was seen a few times. V usage is TRBV4-3 and J usage is TRBJ2-1, with D possibly matching TRBD1 (6 bases). Germline CDR1 LGHNA, CDR2 YSLEER. This CDR3 comprises 15 residues. V was shortened by 2 bases and J by 3 bases, with 11 bases between the two germline ends. CDR3: CASSQSRGFYNEQFF. The CDR3 bases are TGCGCCAGCAGCCAAAGTAGGGGGTTCTACAATGAGCAGTTCTTC.

Only a few counts were recorded for this clonotype. The rearrangement links TRBV6-1 to TRBJ1-6, with no clear D. CDR3 length: 17 amino acids. The V gene lost 6 bases and the J gene lost 8 bases, with 23 bases spanning the gap. The germline CDR1 and CDR2 sequences are MNHNS and SASEGT. In nucleotides, the CDR3 is TGTGCCAGCAGCCGTCCTCCTAGCAGGCAGATTTATTCACCCCTCCACTTT. This gives the protein CASSRPPSRQIYSPLHF.